This note documents a single T cell receptor beta chain sequence. The CDR3 length is 16 residues. V lost 5 bases to trimming and J lost 5 bases; unmatched junction nucleotides: 12. Using its own MiXCR run on the 5' RACE reads, TCRdb lists one record per CDR3 protein. Of about 690,000 distinct CDR3 sequences listed, approximately 22% are singletons. This sample was included in a study of identical twins. The same data also went into a second study, on T cells expressing NK-cell markers.

The V gene is TRBV12-3 or TRBV12-4, the J gene TRBJ2-3, with TRBD1 matching over 8 bases. The specimen sequenced was PBMCs. This TCR derives from a woman aged 18-29 years in good health. CDR3 DNA sequence: TGTGCCAGCAGTGGGCAGGGGGCCAATATGGTAGATACGCAGTATTTT. Encoded protein: CASSGQGANMVDTQYF.